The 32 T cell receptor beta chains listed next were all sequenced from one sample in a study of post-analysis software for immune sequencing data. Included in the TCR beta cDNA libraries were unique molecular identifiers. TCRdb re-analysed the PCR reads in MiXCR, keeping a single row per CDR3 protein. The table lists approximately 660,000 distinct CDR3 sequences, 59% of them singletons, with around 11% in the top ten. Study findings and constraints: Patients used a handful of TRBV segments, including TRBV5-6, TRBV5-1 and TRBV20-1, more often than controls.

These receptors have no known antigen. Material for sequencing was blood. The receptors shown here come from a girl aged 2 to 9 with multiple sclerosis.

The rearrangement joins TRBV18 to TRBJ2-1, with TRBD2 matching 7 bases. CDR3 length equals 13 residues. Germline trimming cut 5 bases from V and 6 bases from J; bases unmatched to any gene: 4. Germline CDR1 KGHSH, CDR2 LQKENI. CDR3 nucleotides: TGTGCCAGCTCAACCGGGACTACCAATGAGCAGTTCTTC. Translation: CASSTGTTNEQFF.

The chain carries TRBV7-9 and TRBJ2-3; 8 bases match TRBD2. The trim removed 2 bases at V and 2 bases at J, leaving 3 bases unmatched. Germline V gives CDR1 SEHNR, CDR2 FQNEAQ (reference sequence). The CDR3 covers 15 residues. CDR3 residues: CASSLRRGATDTQYF. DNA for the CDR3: TGTGCCAGCAGCTTACGGCGGGGGGCCACAGATACGCAGTATTTT.

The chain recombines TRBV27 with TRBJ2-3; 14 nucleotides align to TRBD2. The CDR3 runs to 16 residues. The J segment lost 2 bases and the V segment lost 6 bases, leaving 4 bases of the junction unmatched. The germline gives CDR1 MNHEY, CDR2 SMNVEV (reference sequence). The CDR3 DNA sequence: TGTGCCAGCAGAAGGACTAGCGGGGGGTCCACAGATACGCAGTATTTT. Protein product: CASRRTSGGSTDTQYF.

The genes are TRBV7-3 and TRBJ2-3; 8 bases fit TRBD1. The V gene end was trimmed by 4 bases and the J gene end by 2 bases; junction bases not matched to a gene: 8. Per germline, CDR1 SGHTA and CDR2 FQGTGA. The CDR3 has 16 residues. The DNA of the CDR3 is TGTGCCAGCAGCTCCCCGACAGGGGTACCCACAGATACGCAGTATTTT. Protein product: CASSSPTGVPTDTQYF.

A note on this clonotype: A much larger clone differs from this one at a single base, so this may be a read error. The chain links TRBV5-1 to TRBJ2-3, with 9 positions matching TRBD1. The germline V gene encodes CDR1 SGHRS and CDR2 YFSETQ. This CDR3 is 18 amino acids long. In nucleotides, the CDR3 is TGCGCCAGCAGCTTGGCCGGGAGCGGGACAGGGAGCACAGATGCGCAGTATTTT. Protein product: CASSLAGSGTGSTDAQYF. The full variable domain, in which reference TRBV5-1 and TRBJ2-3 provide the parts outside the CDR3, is KAGVTQTPRYLIKTRGQQVTLSCSPISGHRSVSWYQQTPGQGLQFLFEYFSETQRNKGNFPGRFSGRQFSNSRSEMNVSTLELGDSALYLCASSLAGSGTGSTDAQYFGPGTRLTVL.

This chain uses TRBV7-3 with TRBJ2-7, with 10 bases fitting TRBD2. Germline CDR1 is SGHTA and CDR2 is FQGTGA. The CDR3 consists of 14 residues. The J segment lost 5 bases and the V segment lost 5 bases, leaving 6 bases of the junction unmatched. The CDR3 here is CASSPSGSSNEQYF. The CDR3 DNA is TGTGCCAGCAGCCCTAGCGGGAGTAGTAACGAGCAGTACTTC.

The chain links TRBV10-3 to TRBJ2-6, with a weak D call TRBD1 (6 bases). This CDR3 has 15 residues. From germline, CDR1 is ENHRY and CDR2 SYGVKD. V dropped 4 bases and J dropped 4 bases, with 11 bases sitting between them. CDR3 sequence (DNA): TGTGCCATCAGTGGTTCCGGGACAGGGGCCAACGTCCTGACTTTC. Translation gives CAISGSGTGANVLTF.

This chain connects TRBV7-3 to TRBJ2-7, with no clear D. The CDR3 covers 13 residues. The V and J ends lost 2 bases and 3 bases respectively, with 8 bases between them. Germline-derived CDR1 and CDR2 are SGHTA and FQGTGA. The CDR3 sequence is CASSLQAYYEQYF. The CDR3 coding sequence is TGTGCCAGCAGCTTACAGGCTTACTACGAGCAGTACTTC.

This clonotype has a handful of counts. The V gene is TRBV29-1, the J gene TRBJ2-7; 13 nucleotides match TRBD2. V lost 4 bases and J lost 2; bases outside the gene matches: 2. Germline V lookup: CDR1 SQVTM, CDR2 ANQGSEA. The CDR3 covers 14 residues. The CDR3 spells CSVAGLAGAYEQYF. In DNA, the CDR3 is TGCAGCGTTGCAGGACTAGCGGGGGCCTACGAGCAGTACTTC.

CDR3 sequence (DNA): TGTGCCAGCAACCTCGCGGGGGGTTCGGGGTGTGAGCTGTTTTTT. Translation: CASNLAGGSGCELFF. This chain connects TRBV9 to TRBJ2-2; 8 bases are shared with TRBD2. Germline V CDR1 and CDR2: SGDLS, YYNGEE. The CDR3 consists of 15 residues. J was trimmed by 11 bases and V by 6 bases; bases with no gene match: 15. Full variable domain (remainder filled in from reference TRBV9 and TRBJ2-2): DSGVTQTPKHLITATGQRVTLRCSPRSGDLSVYWYQQSLDQGLQFLIQYYNGEERAKGNILERFSAQQFPDLHSELNLSSLELGDSALYFCASNLAGGSGCELFFGEGSRLTVL.

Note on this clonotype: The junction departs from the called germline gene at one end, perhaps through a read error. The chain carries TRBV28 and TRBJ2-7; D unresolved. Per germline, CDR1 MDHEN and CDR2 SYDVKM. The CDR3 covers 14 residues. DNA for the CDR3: TGTACCAGCAGTTTACCGCGTTTCTCCTACGAGCAGTACTTC. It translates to CTSSLPRFSYEQYF.

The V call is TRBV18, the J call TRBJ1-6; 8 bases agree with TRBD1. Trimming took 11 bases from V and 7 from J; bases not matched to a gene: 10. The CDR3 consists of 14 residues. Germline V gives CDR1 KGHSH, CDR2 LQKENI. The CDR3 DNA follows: TGTGCCGGCACACGGACAGGGACCAATTCACCCCTCCACTTT. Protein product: CAGTRTGTNSPLHF.

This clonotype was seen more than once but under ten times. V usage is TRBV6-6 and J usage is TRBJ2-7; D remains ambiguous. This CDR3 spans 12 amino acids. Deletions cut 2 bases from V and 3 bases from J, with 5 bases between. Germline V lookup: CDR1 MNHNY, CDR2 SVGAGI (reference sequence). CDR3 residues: CASSYGRYEQYF. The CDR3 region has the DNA TGTGCCAGCAGTTACGGTCGCTACGAGCAGTACTTC.

The DNA of the CDR3 is TGTGCCAGCAGCCAGACCGCAGGGGCTAGGGACTATGGCTACACCTTC. Its translation is CASSQTAGARDYGYTF. V gene TRBV21-1 combines with J gene TRBJ1-2; TRBD1 is the table's D call and was not checked against the DNA. TRBV21-1 constitutes a pseudogene. This CDR3 has 16 residues.

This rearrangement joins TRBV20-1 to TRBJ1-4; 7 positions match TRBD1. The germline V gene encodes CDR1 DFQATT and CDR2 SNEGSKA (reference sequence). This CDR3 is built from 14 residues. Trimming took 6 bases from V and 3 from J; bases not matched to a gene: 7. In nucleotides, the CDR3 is TGCAGTGCACCCACAGGGGCGGCTAATGAAAAACTGTTTTTT. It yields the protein CSAPTGAANEKLFF.

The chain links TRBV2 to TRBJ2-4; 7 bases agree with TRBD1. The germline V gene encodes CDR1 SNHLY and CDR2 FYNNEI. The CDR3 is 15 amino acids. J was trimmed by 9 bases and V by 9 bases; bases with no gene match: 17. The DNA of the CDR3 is TGTGCCAGTGAAGGACAGGACGTTACGAGGGGCATTCAGTACTTC. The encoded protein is CASEGQDVTRGIQYF.

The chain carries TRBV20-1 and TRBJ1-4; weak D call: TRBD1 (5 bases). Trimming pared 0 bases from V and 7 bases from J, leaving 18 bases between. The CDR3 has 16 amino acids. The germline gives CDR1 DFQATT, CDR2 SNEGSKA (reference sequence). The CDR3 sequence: CSARDPSGGGGEKLFF. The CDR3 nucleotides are TGCAGTGCTAGAGACCCGTCAGGTGGGGGTGGTGAAAAACTGTTTTTT.

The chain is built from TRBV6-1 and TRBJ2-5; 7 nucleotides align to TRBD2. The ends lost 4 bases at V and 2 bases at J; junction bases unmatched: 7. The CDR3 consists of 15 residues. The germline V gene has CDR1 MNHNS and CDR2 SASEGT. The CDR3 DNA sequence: TGTGCCAGCAGTGTACGGGGGGTTTGGCAAGAGACCCAGTACTTC. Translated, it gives CASSVRGVWQETQYF.

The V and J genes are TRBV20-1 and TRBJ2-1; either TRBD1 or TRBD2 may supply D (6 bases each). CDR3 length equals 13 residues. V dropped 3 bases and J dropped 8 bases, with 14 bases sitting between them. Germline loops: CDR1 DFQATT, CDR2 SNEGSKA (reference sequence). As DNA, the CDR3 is TGCAGTGCTAGCTGGGGGGCCTTAGATGAGCAGTTCTTC. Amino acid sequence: CSASWGALDEQFF.

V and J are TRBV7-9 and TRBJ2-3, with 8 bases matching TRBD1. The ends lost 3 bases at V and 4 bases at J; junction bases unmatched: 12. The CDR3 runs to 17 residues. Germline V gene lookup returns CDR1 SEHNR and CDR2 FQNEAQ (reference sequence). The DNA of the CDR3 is TGTGCCAGCAGCTTGCAGGGGGCGCCGGTTAGGGCAGATACGCAGTATTTT. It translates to CASSLQGAPVRADTQYF.

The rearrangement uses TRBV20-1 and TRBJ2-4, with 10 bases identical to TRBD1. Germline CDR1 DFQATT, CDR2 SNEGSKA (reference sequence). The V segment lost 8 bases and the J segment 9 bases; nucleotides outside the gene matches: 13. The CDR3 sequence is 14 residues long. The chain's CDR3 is CSPRTGGKRGIQYF. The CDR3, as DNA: TGCAGTCCCCGGACAGGGGGGAAACGCGGCATTCAGTACTTC.

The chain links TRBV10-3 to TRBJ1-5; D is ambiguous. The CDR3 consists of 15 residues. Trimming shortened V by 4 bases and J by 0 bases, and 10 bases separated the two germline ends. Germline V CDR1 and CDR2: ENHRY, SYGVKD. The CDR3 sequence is CAISGSADSNQPQHF. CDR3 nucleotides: TGTGCCATCAGTGGGTCAGCGGATAGCAATCAGCCCCAGCATTTT.

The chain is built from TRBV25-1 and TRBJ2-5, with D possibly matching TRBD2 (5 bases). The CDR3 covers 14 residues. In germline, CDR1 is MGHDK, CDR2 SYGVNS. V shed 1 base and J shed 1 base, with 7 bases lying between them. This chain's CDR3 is CASSEWGVQETQYF. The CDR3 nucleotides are TGTGCCAGCAGTGAATGGGGAGTCCAAGAGACCCAGTACTTC.

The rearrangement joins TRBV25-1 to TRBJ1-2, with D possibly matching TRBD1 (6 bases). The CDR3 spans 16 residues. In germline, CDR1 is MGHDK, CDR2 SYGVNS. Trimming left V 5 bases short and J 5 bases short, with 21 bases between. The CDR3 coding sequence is TGTGCCAGCAGTTCTGCAGGGGATGGGCTGCGTTATGGCTACACCTTC. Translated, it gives CASSSAGDGLRYGYTF.

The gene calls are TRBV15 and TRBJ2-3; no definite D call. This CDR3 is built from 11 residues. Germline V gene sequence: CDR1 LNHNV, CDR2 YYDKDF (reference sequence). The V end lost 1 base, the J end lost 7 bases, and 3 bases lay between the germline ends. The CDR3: CATSRGYTQYF. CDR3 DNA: TGTGCCACCAGCAGAGGTTATACGCAGTATTTT.

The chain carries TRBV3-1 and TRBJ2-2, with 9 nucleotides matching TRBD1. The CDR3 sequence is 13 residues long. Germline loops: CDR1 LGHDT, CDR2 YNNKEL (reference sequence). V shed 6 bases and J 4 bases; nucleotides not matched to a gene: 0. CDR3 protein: CASRTGGTGELFF. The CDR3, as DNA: TGTGCCAGCAGGACAGGGGGCACCGGGGAGCTGTTTTTT.

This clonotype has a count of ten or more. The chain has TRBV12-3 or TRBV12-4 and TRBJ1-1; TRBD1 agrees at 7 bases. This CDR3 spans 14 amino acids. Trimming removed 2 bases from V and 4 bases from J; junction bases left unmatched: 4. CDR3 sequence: CASSLRQGGTEAFF. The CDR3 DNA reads TGTGCCAGCAGTTTAAGGCAGGGGGGCACTGAAGCTTTCTTT.

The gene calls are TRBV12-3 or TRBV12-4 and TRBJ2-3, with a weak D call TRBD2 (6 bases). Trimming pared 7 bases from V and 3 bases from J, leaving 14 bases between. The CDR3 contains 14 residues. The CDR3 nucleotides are TGTGCCAGCACCCTTCGGAGGGTGACAGATACGCAGTATTTT. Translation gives CASTLRRVTDTQYF.

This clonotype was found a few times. CDR3 protein: CASSVPIGTSAINEQFF. The DNA of the CDR3 is TGCGCCAGCAGCGTCCCGATTGGGACTAGCGCGATCAATGAGCAGTTCTTC. The chain has TRBV5-1 and TRBJ2-1; the match to TRBD2 covers 10 bases. Germline-derived CDR1 and CDR2 are SGHRS and YFSETQ. Trimming cost V 4 bases and J 6 bases; bases outside gene matches: 13. This CDR3 is 17 amino acids long.

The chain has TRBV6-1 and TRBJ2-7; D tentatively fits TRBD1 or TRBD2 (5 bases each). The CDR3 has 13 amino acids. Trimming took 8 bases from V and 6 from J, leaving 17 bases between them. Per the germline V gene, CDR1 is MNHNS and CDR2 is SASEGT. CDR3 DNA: TGTGCCAGCGGCCGGGACCCCGGTTTCGAGCAGTACTTC. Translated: CASGRDPGFEQYF.

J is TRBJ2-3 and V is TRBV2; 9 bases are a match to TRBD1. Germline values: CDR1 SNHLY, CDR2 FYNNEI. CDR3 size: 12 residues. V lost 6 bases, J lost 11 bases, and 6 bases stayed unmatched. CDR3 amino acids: CASSGPGQGQYF. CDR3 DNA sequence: TGTGCCAGCAGCGGTCCGGGACAGGGGCAGTATTTT.

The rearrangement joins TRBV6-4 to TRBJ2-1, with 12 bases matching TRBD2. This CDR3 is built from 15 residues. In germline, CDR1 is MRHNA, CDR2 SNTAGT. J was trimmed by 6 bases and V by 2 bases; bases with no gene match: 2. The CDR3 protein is CASSDGTSGPNEQFF. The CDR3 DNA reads TGTGCCAGCAGTGACGGGACTAGCGGGCCCAATGAGCAGTTCTTC.